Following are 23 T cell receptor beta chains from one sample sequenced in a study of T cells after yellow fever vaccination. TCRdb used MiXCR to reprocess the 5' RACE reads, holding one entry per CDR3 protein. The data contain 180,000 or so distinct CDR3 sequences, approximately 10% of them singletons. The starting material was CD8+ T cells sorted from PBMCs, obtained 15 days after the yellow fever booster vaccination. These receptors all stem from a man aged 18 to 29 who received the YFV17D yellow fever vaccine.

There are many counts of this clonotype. CDR3 in amino acids: CASSLSADTQYF. The CDR3 coding sequence is TGTGCCAGCAGCTTATCAGCAGATACGCAGTATTTT. The V gene is TRBV7-9, the J gene TRBJ2-3; D is unresolved. The V end lost 2 bases, the J end lost 4 bases, and 4 bases lay between the germline ends. Germline loops: CDR1 SEHNR, CDR2 FQNEAQ (reference sequence). This CDR3 spans 12 amino acids.

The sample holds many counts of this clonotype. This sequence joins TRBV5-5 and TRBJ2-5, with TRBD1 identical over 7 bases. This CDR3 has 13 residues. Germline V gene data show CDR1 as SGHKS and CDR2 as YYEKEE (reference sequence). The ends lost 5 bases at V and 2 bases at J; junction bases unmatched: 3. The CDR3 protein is CASRTGQQETQYF. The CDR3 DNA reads TGTGCCAGCAGGACGGGACAGCAAGAGACCCAGTACTTC.

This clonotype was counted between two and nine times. This chain's CDR3 is CASSPTSGGTNLISYEQYF. The CDR3 region has the DNA TGTGCCAGCAGCCCGACTAGCGGGGGGACCAACCTGATCTCCTACGAGCAGTACTTC. The chain couples TRBV27 to TRBJ2-7; TRBD2 agrees at 13 bases. The trim removed 6 bases at V and 0 bases at J, leaving 14 bases unmatched. Germline lookup yields CDR1 MNHEY and CDR2 SMNVEV (reference sequence). The CDR3 is 19 amino acids.

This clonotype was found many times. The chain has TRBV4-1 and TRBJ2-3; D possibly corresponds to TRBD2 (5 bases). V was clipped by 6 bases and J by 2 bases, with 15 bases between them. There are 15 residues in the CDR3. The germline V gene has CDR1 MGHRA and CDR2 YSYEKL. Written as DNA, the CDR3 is TGCGCCAGCAGGGGCTGGGCAGACTACACAGATACGCAGTATTTT. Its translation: CASRGWADYTDTQYF.

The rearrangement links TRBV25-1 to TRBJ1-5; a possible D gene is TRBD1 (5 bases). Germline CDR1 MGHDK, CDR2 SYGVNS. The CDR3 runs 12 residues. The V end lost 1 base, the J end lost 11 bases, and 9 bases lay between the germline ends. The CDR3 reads CASSEFAGAQHF. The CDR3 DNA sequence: TGTGCCAGCAGTGAATTCGCGGGGGCCCAGCATTTT.

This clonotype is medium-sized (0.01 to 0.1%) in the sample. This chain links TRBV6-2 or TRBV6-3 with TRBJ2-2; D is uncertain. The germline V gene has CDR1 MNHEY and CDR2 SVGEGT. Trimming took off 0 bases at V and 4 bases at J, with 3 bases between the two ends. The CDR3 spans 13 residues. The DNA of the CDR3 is TGTGCCAGCAGTTACTCGACCACCGGGGAGCTGTTTTTT. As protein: CASSYSTTGELFF.

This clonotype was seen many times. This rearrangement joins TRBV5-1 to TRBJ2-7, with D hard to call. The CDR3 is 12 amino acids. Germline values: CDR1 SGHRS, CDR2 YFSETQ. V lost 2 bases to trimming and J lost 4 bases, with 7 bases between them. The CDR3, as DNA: TGCGCCAGCAGCTTTAATGAATACGAGCAGTACTTC. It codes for CASSFNEYEQYF. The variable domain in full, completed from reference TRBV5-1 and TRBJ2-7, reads KAGVTQTPRYLIKTRGQQVTLSCSPISGHRSVSWYQQTPGQGLQFLFEYFSETQRNKGNFPGRFSGRQFSNSRSEMNVSTLELGDSALYLCASSFNEYEQYFGPGTRLTVT.

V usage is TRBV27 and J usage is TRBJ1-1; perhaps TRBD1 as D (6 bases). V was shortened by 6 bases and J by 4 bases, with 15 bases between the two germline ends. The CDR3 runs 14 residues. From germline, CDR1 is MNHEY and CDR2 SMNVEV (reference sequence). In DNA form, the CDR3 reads TGTGCCAGCAGGTCCAGGGGCTTCGGCACTGAAGCTTTCTTT. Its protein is CASRSRGFGTEAFF.

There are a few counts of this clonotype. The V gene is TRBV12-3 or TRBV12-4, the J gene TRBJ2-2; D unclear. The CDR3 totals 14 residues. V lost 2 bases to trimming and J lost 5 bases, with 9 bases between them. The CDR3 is CASSLNGPTGELFF. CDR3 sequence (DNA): TGTGCCAGCAGTTTAAACGGACCGACCGGGGAGCTGTTTTTT.

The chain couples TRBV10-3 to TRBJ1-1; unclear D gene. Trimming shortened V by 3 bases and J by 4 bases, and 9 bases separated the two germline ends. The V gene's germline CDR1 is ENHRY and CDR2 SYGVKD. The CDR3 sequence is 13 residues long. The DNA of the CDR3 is TGTGCCATCAGTGAAACCGGGAGCACTGAAGCTTTCTTT. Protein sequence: CAISETGSTEAFF.

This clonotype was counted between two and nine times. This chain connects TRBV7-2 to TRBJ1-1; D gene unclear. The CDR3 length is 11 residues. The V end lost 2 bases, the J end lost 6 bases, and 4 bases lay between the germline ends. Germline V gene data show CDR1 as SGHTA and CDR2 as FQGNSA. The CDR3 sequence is CASSLWPEAFF. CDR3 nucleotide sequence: TGTGCCAGCAGCTTATGGCCTGAAGCTTTCTTT.

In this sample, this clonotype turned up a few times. The CDR3, as DNA: TGTGCCAGCAGCCGGGGACTCACTGAGCAGTTCTTC. It encodes CASSRGLTEQFF. V is TRBV3-1 and J is TRBJ2-1; tentative D call: TRBD2 (6 bases). The CDR3 contains 12 residues. Trimming stripped 4 bases from V and 9 bases from J, with 10 bases between. Germline loops: CDR1 LGHDT, CDR2 YNNKEL (reference sequence).

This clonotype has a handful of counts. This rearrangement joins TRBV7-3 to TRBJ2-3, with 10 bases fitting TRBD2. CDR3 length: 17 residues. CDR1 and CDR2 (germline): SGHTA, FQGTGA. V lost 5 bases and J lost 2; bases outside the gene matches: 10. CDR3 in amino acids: CASSPGLAGGFTDTQYF. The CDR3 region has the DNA TGTGCCAGCAGCCCTGGGTTAGCGGGGGGTTTCACAGATACGCAGTATTTT.

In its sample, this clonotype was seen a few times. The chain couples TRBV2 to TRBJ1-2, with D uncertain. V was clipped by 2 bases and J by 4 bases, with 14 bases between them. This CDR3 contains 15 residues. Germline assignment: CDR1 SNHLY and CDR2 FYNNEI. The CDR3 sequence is CASSESSEFIYGYTF. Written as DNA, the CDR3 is TGTGCCAGCAGTGAATCCAGCGAGTTCATCTATGGCTACACCTTC.

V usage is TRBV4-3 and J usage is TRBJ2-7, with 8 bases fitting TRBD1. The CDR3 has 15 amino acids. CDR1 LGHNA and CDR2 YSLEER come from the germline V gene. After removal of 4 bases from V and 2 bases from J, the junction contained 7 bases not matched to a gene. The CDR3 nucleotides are TGCGCCAGCAGCCCAGGACAGGGACGTCCCTACGAGCAGTACTTC. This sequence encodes CASSPGQGRPYEQYF.

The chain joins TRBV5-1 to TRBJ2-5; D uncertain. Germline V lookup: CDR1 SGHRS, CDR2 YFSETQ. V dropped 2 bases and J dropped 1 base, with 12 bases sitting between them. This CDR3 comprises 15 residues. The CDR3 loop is CASSLASATQETQYF. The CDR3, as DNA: TGCGCCAGCAGCTTAGCGAGCGCAACCCAAGAGACCCAGTACTTC.

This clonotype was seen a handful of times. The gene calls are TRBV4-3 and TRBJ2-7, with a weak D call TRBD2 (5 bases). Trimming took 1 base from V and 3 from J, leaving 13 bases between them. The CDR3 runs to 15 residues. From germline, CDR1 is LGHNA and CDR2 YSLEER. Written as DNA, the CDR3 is TGCGCCAGCAGCCAAGGCCCGGCGGGCGGCTACGAGCAGTACTTC. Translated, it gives CASSQGPAGGYEQYF.

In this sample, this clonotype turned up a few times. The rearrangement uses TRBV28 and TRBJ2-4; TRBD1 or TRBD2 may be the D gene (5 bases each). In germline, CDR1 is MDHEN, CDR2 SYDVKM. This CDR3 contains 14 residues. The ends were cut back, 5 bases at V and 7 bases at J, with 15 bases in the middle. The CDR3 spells CASSPPTGPNIQYF. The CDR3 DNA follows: TGTGCCAGCAGTCCGCCGACGGGGCCGAACATTCAGTACTTC.

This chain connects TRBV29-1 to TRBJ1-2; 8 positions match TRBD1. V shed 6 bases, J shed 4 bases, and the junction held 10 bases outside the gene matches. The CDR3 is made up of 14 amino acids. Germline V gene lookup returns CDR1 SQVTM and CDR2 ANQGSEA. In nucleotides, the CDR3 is TGCAGCGTGGAGGACAGGGCCCGCCTCTATGGCTACACCTTC. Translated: CSVEDRARLYGYTF.

The CDR3 is CASTGPGQGTDTQYF. CDR3 nucleotides: TGTGCCAGCACCGGACCGGGACAGGGCACAGATACGCAGTATTTT. This sequence joins TRBV6-5 and TRBJ2-3; 8 nucleotides align to TRBD1. CDR1 and CDR2 from the germline V gene are MNHEY and SVGAGI. Trimming at V came to 7 bases and at J to 1 base, leaving 7 bases not matched to a gene. The CDR3 consists of 15 residues.

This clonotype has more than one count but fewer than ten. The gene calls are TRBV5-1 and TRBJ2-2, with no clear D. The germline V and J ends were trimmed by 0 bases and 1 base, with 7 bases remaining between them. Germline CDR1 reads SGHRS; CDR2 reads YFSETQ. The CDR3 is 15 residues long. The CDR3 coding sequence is TGCGCCAGCAGCTTGGTAGGGTGGAACACCGGGGAGCTGTTTTTT. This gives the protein CASSLVGWNTGELFF.

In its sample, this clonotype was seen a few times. CDR3 nucleotide sequence: TGCGCCAGCAGCCAAGGGGGGGCGAGTGGAGGAAGGACCCAATACGAGCAGTACTTC. It translates to CASSQGGASGGRTQYEQYF. The V and J genes are TRBV4-1 and TRBJ2-7; D may be TRBD1 or TRBD2 (6 bases each). CDR3 size: 19 residues. In germline, CDR1 is MGHRA, CDR2 YSYEKL. The ends were cut back, 1 base at V and 4 bases at J, with 26 bases in the middle.

CDR3 residues: CASSPGTRWTGELFF. The CDR3 DNA follows: TGTGCCAGCAGCCCCGGGACTAGGTGGACCGGGGAGCTGTTTTTT. The J gene is TRBJ2-2, the V gene TRBV6-2 or TRBV6-3; 8 bases agree with TRBD2. The V segment lost 6 bases and the J segment 5 bases; nucleotides outside the gene matches: 8. Germline assignment: CDR1 MNHEY and CDR2 SVGEGT. The CDR3 runs 15 residues.